The 29 T cell receptor beta chains reported below all come from one sample, sequenced in a study of cytomegalovirus exposure and HLA in healthy donors. It was with 60 Vbeta and 13 Jbeta primers that the PCR ran. Clones were read by immunoSEQ multiplex PCR, and TCRdb kept only the in-frame ones, dropping some. The sample records under 250,000 clones, 70% to 85% being singletons. Input material: PBMCs. These receptors all stem from a male donor in good health and CMV-seronegative.

This sequence joins TRBV7-9 and TRBJ2-2, with TRBD2 identical over 8 bases. The CDR3 spans 19 residues. Germline CDR1 SEHNR, CDR2 FQNEAQ (reference sequence). J lost 6 bases, V lost 1 base, and 16 bases had no gene match. CDR3 nucleotides: TGTGCCAGCAGCTTAGACTGGGGGGTAGCGGGAACCCGCGCCGGGGAGCTGTTTTTT. This translates into CASSLDWGVAGTRAGELFF.

The table lists this clone with a few counts. The chain has TRBV4-1 and TRBJ1-3; TRBD1 agrees at 8 bases. The CDR3 totals 16 residues. Unmatched junction bases numbered 6, after V lost 1 base and J lost 4 bases. Germline V gene lookup returns CDR1 MGHRA and CDR2 YSYEKL. CDR3 residues: CASSQVGDRGGNTIYF. DNA for the CDR3: TGCGCCAGCAGCCAAGTGGGAGACAGGGGAGGAAACACCATATATTTT.

The chain employs TRBV7-2 and TRBJ2-1, with 9 bases matching TRBD2. J gave up 2 bases and V 1 base, and 12 bases lay outside the gene matches. The germline CDR1 and CDR2 sequences are SGHTA and FQGNSA. This CDR3 contains 19 residues. CDR3 sequence reads: CASSLVGRGGRGAYNEQFF. CDR3 nucleotides: TGTGCCAGCAGCTTAGTGGGTAGGGGCGGGAGGGGGGCCTACAATGAGCAGTTCTTC.

The rearrangement uses TRBV6-6 and TRBJ2-2; D uncertain. The CDR3 extends over 15 amino acids. Germline V gives CDR1 MNHNY, CDR2 SVGAGI (reference sequence). The ends were cut back, 4 bases at V and 4 bases at J, with 13 bases in the middle. CDR3 sequence: CASSLKEKSTGELFF. In DNA, the CDR3 is TGTGCCAGCAGTTTGAAAGAAAAGAGCACCGGGGAGCTGTTTTTT.

The genes are TRBV18 and TRBJ1-1, with D possibly TRBD1 on 5 matching bases. Germline lookup yields CDR1 KGHSH and CDR2 LQKENI. V was trimmed by 6 bases and J by 11 bases, leaving 22 bases between them. The CDR3 totals 14 residues. In nucleotides, the CDR3 is TGTGCCAGCTCGAACGACGTATCAGGGCCAGAGGCTTTCTTT. It yields the protein CASSNDVSGPEAFF.

The chain is built from TRBV6-5 and TRBJ2-1; possibly TRBD2 for D (5 bases). Germline V gene sequence: CDR1 MNHEY, CDR2 SVGAGI. The V and J ends lost 8 bases and 5 bases respectively, with 13 bases between them. This CDR3 has 13 residues. CDR3 bases: TGTGCCAGCGGGAGCCGAAGCCACAATGAGCAGTTCTTC. It yields the protein CASGSRSHNEQFF.

The rearrangement uses TRBV30 and TRBJ2-2; the match to TRBD1 covers 8 bases. Trimming cost V 4 bases and J 1 base; bases outside gene matches: 5. The CDR3 spans 15 residues. Germline assignment: CDR1 GTSNPN and CDR2 SVGIG (reference sequence). The CDR3 here is CAWNTGQGNTGELFF. CDR3 sequence (DNA): TGTGCCTGGAATACAGGACAGGGGAACACCGGGGAGCTGTTTTTT. The full variable domain, completed using reference TRBV30 and TRBJ2-2, is SQTIHQWPATLVQPVGSPLSLECTVEGTSNPNLYWYRQAAGRGLQLLFYSVGIGQISSEVPQNLSASRPQDRQFILSSKKLLLSDSGFYLCAWNTGQGNTGELFFGEGSRLTVL.

This chain connects TRBV5-5 to TRBJ2-7; 7 bases map to TRBD1. CDR1 is SGHKS, CDR2 YYEKEE, per germline (reference sequence). V lost 6 bases to trimming and J lost 9 bases; unmatched junction nucleotides: 12. This CDR3 contains 13 residues. The CDR3 is CASNTPDRAWQYF. The CDR3 nucleotides are TGTGCCAGCAACACACCCGACAGGGCGTGGCAGTACTTC.

Points on this clone: The junction does not match germline at one end; this may be a read error. The gene calls are TRBV7-9 and TRBJ1-1; D may be TRBD1 (6 bases). This CDR3 spans 17 amino acids. Germline V gene data show CDR1 as SEHNR and CDR2 as FQNEAQ (reference sequence). The CDR3, as DNA: TGTTCCAGCAGCTTCTTCGGGACACAAGGTTTGAAAGCTGAAGCTTTCTTT. Residues: CSSSFFGTQGLKAEAFF.

V is TRBV5-4 and J is TRBJ1-6; D possibly corresponds to TRBD1 (6 bases). The CDR3 loop spans 16 amino acids. V lost 0 bases and J lost 7, with 14 bases in between. Germline V gives CDR1 SGHNT, CDR2 YYREEE (reference sequence). The CDR3 region has the DNA TGTGCCAGCAGCTTGGATTTTCCGGGACAAAATTCACCCCTCCACTTT. This encodes CASSLDFPGQNSPLHF.

The chain combines TRBV6-1 with TRBJ1-2; D perhaps matches TRBD1 (5 bases). Germline CDR1 is MNHNS and CDR2 is SASEGT. The CDR3 length is 16 residues. V was shortened by 1 base and J by 5 bases, with 17 bases between the two germline ends. CDR3 DNA sequence: TGTGCCAGCAGTGAAGGGGGGGTGAGGGGCCTATATGGCTACACCTTC. Translation: CASSEGGVRGLYGYTF.

The V gene is TRBV23-1, the J gene TRBJ1-1; 9 bases align to TRBD1. TRBV23-1 is noted as an ORF with a role that remains uncertain. This CDR3 has 14 residues. V shed 3 bases and J 5 bases; nucleotides not matched to a gene: 4. CDR3 bases: TGCGCCAGCAGTCACTCCGGGACAGGGACTGAAGCTTTCTTT. This translates into CASSHSGTGTEAFF.

The rearrangement links TRBV14 to TRBJ2-1; D is uncertain. Between the trimmed V and J ends, which lost 0 bases and 9 bases, there was a span of 12 bases. CDR1 is SGHDN and CDR2 is FVKESK in the germline V gene. This CDR3 contains 14 residues. The CDR3 region has the DNA TGTGCCAGCAGCCAAGATTGGGCCAGGCCTGAGCAGTTCTTC. Its protein product is CASSQDWARPEQFF.

The chain is built from TRBV28 and TRBJ1-2, with D possibly matching TRBD1 (5 bases). The V gene lost 8 bases and the J gene lost 8 bases, with 15 bases spanning the gap. This CDR3 spans 12 amino acids. Germline V gene data show CDR1 as MDHEN and CDR2 as SYDVKM. CDR3 in DNA: TGTGCCAGCGAAACCAGGGAACTCGGCTACACCTTC. Its protein product is CASETRELGYTF.

V gene TRBV11-2 combines with J gene TRBJ2-2; 13 bases are a match to TRBD2. This CDR3 spans 19 amino acids. Trimming cost V 6 bases and J 8 bases; bases outside gene matches: 18. Germline CDR1 is SGHAT and CDR2 is FQNNGV. CDR3 amino acids: CASSPIQRRTSGRLGELFF. CDR3 nucleotides: TGTGCCAGCAGTCCGATCCAACGAAGGACTAGCGGGAGATTGGGGGAGCTGTTTTTT.

The DNA for the CDR3 is TGTGCCAGCTCACTCGACAATACAGGGGGCTTCGGCACCGGGGAGCTGTTTTTT. Residues: CASSLDNTGGFGTGELFF. The genes are TRBV18 and TRBJ2-2; 9 bases align to TRBD1. The CDR3 contains 18 residues. Germline lookup yields CDR1 KGHSH and CDR2 LQKENI. J lost 4 bases, V lost 4 bases, and 13 bases had no gene match. Complete variable domain (other parts from reference TRBV18 and TRBJ2-2): NAGVMQNPRHLVRRRGQEARLRCSPMKGHSHVYWYRQLPEEGLKFMVYLQKENIIDESGMPKERFSAEFPKEGPSILRIQQVVRGDSAAYFCASSLDNTGGFGTGELFFGEGSRLTVL.

The chain couples TRBV6-1 to TRBJ2-7; no firm D call. The V and J ends lost 6 bases and 0 bases respectively, with 9 bases between them. Germline V gene data show CDR1 as MNHNS and CDR2 as SASEGT. This CDR3 has 13 amino acids. CDR3 nucleotides: TGTGCCAGCAGCCCCGCTAGCTCCTACGAGCAGTACTTC. It translates to CASSPASSYEQYF.

The chain joins TRBV11-2 to TRBJ2-1; possibly TRBD1 for D (5 bases). CDR1 and CDR2 from the germline V gene are SGHAT and FQNNGV. The V gene lost 2 bases and the J gene lost 6 bases, with 11 bases spanning the gap. The CDR3 is 14 amino acids. The CDR3 sequence: CASSLQGPSNEQFF. CDR3 in DNA: TGTGCCAGCAGCTTACAGGGTCCTTCCAATGAGCAGTTCTTC.

The gene calls are TRBV11-2 and TRBJ2-5; TRBD2 agrees at 10 bases. Trimming cost V 3 bases and J 2 bases; bases outside gene matches: 6. CDR3 size: 16 residues. Germline V lookup: CDR1 SGHAT, CDR2 FQNNGV. CDR3 nucleotides: TGTGCCAGCAGCTTCACTAGCGGGGCGGGACAAGAGACCCAGTACTTC. As protein: CASSFTSGAGQETQYF.

This chain connects TRBV4-2 to TRBJ2-1, with 9 bases that match TRBD2. The CDR3 sequence is 17 residues long. The V segment lost 0 bases and the J segment 3 bases; nucleotides outside the gene matches: 6. From germline, CDR1 is LGHNA and CDR2 YNFKEQ. This CDR3 reads CASSQDSERGDYNEQFF. CDR3 bases: TGTGCCAGCAGCCAAGATTCGGAGCGGGGGGACTACAATGAGCAGTTCTTC.

The CDR3 spells CASSPPTGHYTEAFF. DNA for the CDR3: TGTGCCAGCAGTCCCCCGACAGGTCATTACACTGAAGCTTTCTTT. The chain has TRBV6-5 and TRBJ1-1; maybe TRBD1 (6 bases). Germline CDR1 is MNHEY and CDR2 is SVGAGI. CDR3 length: 15 residues. Trimming shortened V by 5 bases and J by 3 bases, and 16 bases separated the two germline ends.

Here the CDR3 DNA reads TGCGCCAGCAGCCAACAAGACAGCTCCTACGAGCAGTACTTC. Translating it yields CASSQQDSSYEQYF. J is TRBJ2-7 and V is TRBV5-1; D may be TRBD1 (5 bases). The CDR3 extends over 14 amino acids. The V gene lost 4 bases and the J gene lost 0 bases, with 11 bases spanning the gap. The germline V gene encodes CDR1 SGHRS and CDR2 YFSETQ.

This chain links TRBV5-1 with TRBJ2-4, with 8 nucleotides matching TRBD2. The germline V gene has CDR1 SGHRS and CDR2 YFSETQ. The CDR3 has 15 residues. After removal of 6 bases from V and 1 base from J, the junction contained 6 bases not matched to a gene. This chain's CDR3 is CASTGREGAKNIQYF. The CDR3 coding sequence is TGCGCCAGCACCGGACGGGAGGGGGCCAAAAACATTCAGTACTTC.

The rearrangement uses TRBV28 and TRBJ2-5; tentatively, D is TRBD1 (6 bases). The CDR3 has 14 amino acids. The V end lost 3 bases, the J end lost 5 bases, and 13 bases lay between the germline ends. CDR1 is MDHEN and CDR2 is SYDVKM in the germline V gene. The CDR3 DNA sequence: TGTGCCAGCAGTTTCCAGGGGCTGGGGGAGACCCAGTACTTC. It codes for CASSFQGLGETQYF.

V usage is TRBV19 and J usage is TRBJ2-7, with D unresolved. This CDR3 contains 11 residues. CDR1 LNHDA and CDR2 SQIVND come from the germline V gene (reference sequence). V dropped 5 bases and J dropped 5 bases, with 7 bases sitting between them. The CDR3 coding sequence is TGTGCCAGTAGTCAGAGGCACGAGCAGTACTTC. Its protein is CASSQRHEQYF.

This clone was recorded only once. The chain recombines TRBV7-9 with TRBJ1-4; weak D call: TRBD1 (5 bases). Germline CDR1 SEHNR, CDR2 FQNEAQ (reference sequence). The CDR3 runs to 16 residues. V gave up 3 bases and J gave up 4 bases, with 15 bases separating them. The CDR3 sequence is CASSLGRDSLNEKLFF. The DNA of the CDR3 is TGTGCCAGCAGCTTGGGAAGGGACTCTCTTAATGAAAAACTGTTTTTT.

The chain links TRBV10-2 to TRBJ2-3; TRBD1 matches at 9 bases. The CDR3 totals 15 residues. V lost 4 bases, J lost 8 bases, and 10 bases stayed unmatched. The germline V gene encodes CDR1 WSHSY and CDR2 SAAADI. CDR3 loop: CASSGDRDQAGTQYF. CDR3 nucleotides: TGCGCCAGCAGTGGGGACAGGGACCAGGCGGGTACGCAGTATTTT.

V and J are TRBV6-6 and TRBJ2-5; D is possibly TRBD2 (5 bases). Germline loops: CDR1 MNHNY, CDR2 SVGAGI (reference sequence). Trimming removed 4 bases from V and 2 bases from J, with 17 bases in between. The CDR3 runs 16 residues. The CDR3 DNA follows: TGTGCCAGCAGTTCCCAACTTGGACGGGGACAAGAGACCCAGTACTTC. Its protein product is CASSSQLGRGQETQYF.

The rearrangement links TRBV19 to TRBJ2-1; 9 bases line up with TRBD1. With V trimmed by 5 bases and J by 7 bases, 3 bases remained unmatched. The CDR3 is 13 residues long. Germline V lookup: CDR1 LNHDA, CDR2 SQIVND (reference sequence). CDR3 in amino acids: CASSPGTGNEQFF. The CDR3 nucleotides read TGTGCCAGTAGTCCCGGGACAGGGAATGAGCAGTTCTTC.